The present T cell receptor (beta chain) was sequenced within a study of cytomegalovirus exposure and HLA in healthy donors. Findings of the study overall: Among immune exposure information, only CMV serostatus was available. Researchers reported that three CMV-associated chains were confirmed in vitro as CMV antigen-specific. With further analysis later on, most CMV-associated TCR beta chains appeared HLA-restricted.

A multiplex PCR was run with 60 Vbeta primers and 13 Jbeta primers. TCRdb keeps only in-frame clones here, not all; method: immunoSEQ multiplex PCR. The sample has approximately 110,000 clones; about 83% are singletons. The CDR3 spans 12 residues. Germline V gene lookup returns CDR1 SGHAT and CDR2 FQNNGV. V lost 1 base and J 8 bases, leaving 6 bases between the germline ends. This clone was counted only a few times. Its antigen is not identified. The same CDR3 can be traced to other DNA sequences in this sample. The chain has TRBV11-2 and TRBJ2-1, with D tentatively TRBD1 (5 bases). This TCR was recovered from a female donor in good health and CMV-seropositive. The source material was PBMCs. The CDR3 DNA is TGTGCCAGCAGCTTAGCAGGGTATGAGCAGTTCTTC. Translated: CASSLAGYEQFF.